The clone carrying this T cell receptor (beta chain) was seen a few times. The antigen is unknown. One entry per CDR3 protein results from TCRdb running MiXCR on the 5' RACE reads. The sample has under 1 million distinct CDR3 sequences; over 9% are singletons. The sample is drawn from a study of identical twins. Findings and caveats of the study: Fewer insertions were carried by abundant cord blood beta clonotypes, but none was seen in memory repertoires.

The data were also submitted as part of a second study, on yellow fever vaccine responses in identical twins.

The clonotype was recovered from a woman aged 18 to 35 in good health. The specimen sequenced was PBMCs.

Here the CDR3 reads CASSERLAAQETQYF. The CDR3 DNA follows: TGTGCCAGCAGCGAGAGACTAGCGGCACAAGAGACCCAGTACTTC. The rearrangement uses TRBV14 and TRBJ2-5; TRBD2 matches 9 bases. Germline CDR1 and CDR2: SGHDN and FVKESK. Trimming at V came to 5 bases and at J to 2 bases, leaving 6 bases not matched to a gene. The CDR3 has 15 residues.